This T cell receptor (beta chain) was obtained from a study of PD-L1 blockade in urothelial cancer. Study-wide background: Males with bladder-origin urothelial cancer made up about 90% of the roughly 29 patients. Timepoints chosen for blood analysis were 3 weeks (second dose) and 6 weeks after treatment start. Whole-study findings and limits: In blood sampled pretreatment, TCR clonality below the median predicted better survival.

Germline values: CDR1 LNHDA, CDR2 SQIVND (reference sequence). The germline V and J ends were trimmed by 3 bases and 0 bases, with 30 bases remaining between them. The CDR3 has 21 residues. As to this clone: Its target is not known.

Time point described: pretreatment peripheral blood. Metastatic or locally advanced urothelial carcinoma was present in the patients. Assay used: immunoSEQ multiplex PCR; TCRdb lists only in-frame clones, some missing. The table shows 40,000 to 60,000 clones, with about 88% occurring only once. The receptor's source is a man in his 70s with urothelial cancer. The chain uses TRBV19 and TRBJ2-7, with a possible D match to TRBD2 (6 bases). The material was PBMCs, obtained around atezolizumab (anti-PD-L1) treatment. CDR3 coding DNA: TGTGCCAGTAGTATTGGGGGATTGTGGCGTACCGGGACTCCGAGCTCCTACGAGCAGTACTTC. This encodes CASSIGGLWRTGTPSSYEQYF.